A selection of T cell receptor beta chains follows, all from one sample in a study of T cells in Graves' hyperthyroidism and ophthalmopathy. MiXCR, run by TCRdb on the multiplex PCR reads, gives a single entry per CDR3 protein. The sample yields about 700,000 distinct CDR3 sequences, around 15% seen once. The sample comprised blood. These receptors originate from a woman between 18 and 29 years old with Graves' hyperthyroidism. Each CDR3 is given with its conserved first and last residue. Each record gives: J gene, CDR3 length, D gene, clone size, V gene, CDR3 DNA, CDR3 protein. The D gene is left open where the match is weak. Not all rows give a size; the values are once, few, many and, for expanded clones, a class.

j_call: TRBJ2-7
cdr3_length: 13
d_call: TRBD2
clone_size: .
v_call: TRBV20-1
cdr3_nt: TGCAGTGCTGACAAGCGGGGGCCCTACGAGCAGTACTTC
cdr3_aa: CSADKRGPYEQYF

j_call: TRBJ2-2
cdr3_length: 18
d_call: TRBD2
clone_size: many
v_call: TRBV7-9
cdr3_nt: TGTGCCAGCAGCTTGGGACTAGCGGGACCGAGGGGCACCGGGGAGCTGTTTTTT
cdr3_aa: CASSLGLAGPRGTGELFF

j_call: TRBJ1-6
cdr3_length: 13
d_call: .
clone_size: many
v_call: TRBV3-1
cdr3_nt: TGTGCCAGCAGCCAATCAGCAAATTCACCCCTCCACTTT
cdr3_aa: CASSQSANSPLHF

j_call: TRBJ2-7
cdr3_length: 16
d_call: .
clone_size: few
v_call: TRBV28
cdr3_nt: TGTGCCAGCAGTCCCCGACCTATCTGGACGAACTACGAGCAGTACTTC
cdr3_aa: CASSPRPIWTNYEQYF

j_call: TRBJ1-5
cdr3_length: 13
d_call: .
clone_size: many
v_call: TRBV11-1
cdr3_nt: TGTGCCAGCAGCTTAGCGGATGGTCAGCCCCAGCATTTT
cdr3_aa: CASSLADGQPQHF

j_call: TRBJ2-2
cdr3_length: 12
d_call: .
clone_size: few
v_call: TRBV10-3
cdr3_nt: TGTGCCACCCAACTATCATCGGGGGAGCTGTTTTTT
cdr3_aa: CATQLSSGELFF

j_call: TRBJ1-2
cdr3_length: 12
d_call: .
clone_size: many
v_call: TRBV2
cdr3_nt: TGTGCCAGCAGTGAGAGACAGTATGGCTACACCTTC
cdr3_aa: CASSERQYGYTF

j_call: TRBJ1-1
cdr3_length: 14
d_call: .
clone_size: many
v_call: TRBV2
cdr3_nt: TGTGCCAGCAGTGAACTGGGTAGGAACACTGAAGCTTTCTTT
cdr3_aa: CASSELGRNTEAFF

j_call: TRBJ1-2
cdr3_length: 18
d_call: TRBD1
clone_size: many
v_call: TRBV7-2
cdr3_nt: TGTGCCAGCAGCTTCTTTGGACAGGGGACGAACCCTCCCTATGGCTACACCTTC
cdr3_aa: CASSFFGQGTNPPYGYTF

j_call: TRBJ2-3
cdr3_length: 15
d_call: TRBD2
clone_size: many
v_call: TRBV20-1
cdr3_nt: TGCAGTGCCACCGCGACTAGCGGGACGGCAGATACGCAGTATTTT
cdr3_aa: CSATATSGTADTQYF

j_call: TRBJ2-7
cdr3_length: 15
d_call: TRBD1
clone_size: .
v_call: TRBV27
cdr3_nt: TGTGCCAGCAGTTATACGGGACAGGGGATCTACGAGCAGTACTTC
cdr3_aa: CASSYTGQGIYEQYF

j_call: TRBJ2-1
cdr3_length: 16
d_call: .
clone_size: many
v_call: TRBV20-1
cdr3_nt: TGCAGTGCTAGAGATCGTCGGGAGATCTCCTACAATGAGCAGTTCTTC
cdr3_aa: CSARDRREISYNEQFF

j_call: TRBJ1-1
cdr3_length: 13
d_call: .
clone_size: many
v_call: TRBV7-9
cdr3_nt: TGTGCCAGCAGGTGGAGGGGAGACACTGAAGCTTTCTTT
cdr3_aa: CASRWRGDTEAFF

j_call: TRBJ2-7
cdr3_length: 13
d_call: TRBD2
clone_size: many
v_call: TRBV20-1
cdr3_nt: TGCAGTGCTAGTAGCGGGAGAAGTTACGAGCAGTACTTC
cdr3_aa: CSASSGRSYEQYF

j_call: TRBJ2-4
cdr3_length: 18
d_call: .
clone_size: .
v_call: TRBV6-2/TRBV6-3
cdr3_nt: TGTGCCAGCAGTTTGACCTGGACAGGAGGGTCAGCCAAAAACATTCAGTACTTC
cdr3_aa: CASSLTWTGGSAKNIQYF

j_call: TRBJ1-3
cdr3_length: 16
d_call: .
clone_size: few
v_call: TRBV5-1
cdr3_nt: TGTGCCAGCAGCTCGACCCCCTATTTATCTGGAAACACCATATATTTT
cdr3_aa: CASSSTPYLSGNTIYF

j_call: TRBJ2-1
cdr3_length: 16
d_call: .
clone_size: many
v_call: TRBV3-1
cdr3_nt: TGTGCCAGCAGCCAAGATTCAGGGAGCTCCTACAATGAGCAGTTCTTC
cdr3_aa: CASSQDSGSSYNEQFF

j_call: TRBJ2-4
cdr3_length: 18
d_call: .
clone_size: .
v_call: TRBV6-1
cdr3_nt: TGTGCCAGCAGTCCAGCCCTGGGGCGAGAGGTAGCCAAAAACATTCAGTACTTC
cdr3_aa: CASSPALGREVAKNIQYF

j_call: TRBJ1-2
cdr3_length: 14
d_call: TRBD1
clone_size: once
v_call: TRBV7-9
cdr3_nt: TGTGCCAGCAGCTTCCCACAGGGGCTGGGGGGCTACACCTTC
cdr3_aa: CASSFPQGLGGYTF

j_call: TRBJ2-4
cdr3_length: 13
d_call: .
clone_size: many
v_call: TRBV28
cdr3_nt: TGTGCCAGCCGGACGGTTATGGGAAACATTCAGTACTTC
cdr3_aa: CASRTVMGNIQYF

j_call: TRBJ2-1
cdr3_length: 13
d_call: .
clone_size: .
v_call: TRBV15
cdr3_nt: TGTGCCACCAGCAGAGAAAAGGGCTACGAGCAGTTCTTC
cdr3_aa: CATSREKGYEQFF

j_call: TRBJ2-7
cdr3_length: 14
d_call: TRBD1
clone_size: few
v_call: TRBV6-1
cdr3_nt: TGTGCCAGCACCGGGACAGGTCCACCCTACGAGCAGTACTTC
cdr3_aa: CASTGTGPPYEQYF

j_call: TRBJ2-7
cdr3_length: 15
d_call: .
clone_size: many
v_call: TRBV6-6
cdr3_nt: TGTGCCAGCAGTTACTCGATCCGGGAGCCCCTCGAGCAGTACTTC
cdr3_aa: CASSYSIREPLEQYF

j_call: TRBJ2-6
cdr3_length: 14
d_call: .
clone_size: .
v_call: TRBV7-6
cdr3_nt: TGTGCCAGCAGAGGATCCTCTGGGGCCAACGTCCTGACTTTC
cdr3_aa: CASRGSSGANVLTF

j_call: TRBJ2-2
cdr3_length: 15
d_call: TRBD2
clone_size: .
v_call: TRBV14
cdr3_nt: TGTGCCAGCAGCCAAAGGAGCGGGAGTTTCGGGGAGCTGTTTTTT
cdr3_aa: CASSQRSGSFGELFF

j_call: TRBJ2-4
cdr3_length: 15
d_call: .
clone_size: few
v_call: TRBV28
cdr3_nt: TGTGCCAGCAGTTTATATGACCTAGCCAAAAACATTCAGTACTTC
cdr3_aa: CASSLYDLAKNIQYF

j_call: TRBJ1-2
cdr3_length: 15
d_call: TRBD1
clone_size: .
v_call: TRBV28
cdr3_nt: TGTGCCAGCAGTTTAAGCGCGACAGGGGGCCTTGGCTACACCTTC
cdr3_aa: CASSLSATGGLGYTF

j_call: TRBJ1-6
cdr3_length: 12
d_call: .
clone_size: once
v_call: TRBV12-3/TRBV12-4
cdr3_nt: TGTGCCAGCAGTTTTTCGGTTTCACCCCTCCACTTT
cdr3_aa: CASSFSVSPLHF

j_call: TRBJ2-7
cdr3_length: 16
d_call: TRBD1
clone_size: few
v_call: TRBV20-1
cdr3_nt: TGCAGTGCTAGAGATCTCACAGGGGGTTTTTCCTACGAGCAGTACTTC
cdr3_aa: CSARDLTGGFSYEQYF

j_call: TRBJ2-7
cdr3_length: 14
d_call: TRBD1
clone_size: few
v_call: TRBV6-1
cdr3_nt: TGTGCCAGCAGTGGGATCAGGGGGCCGGGCGAGCAGTACTTC
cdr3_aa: CASSGIRGPGEQYF

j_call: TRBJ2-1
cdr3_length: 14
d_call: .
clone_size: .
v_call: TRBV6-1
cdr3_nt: TGTGCCAGCAGGCTTCCGGCAGGACGGGATGAGCAGTTCTTC
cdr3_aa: CASRLPAGRDEQFF

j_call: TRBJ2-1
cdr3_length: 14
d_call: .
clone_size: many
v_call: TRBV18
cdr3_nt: TGTGCCAGCTCACCCCCTGAGGTACGGAATGAGCAGTTCTTC
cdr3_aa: CASSPPEVRNEQFF

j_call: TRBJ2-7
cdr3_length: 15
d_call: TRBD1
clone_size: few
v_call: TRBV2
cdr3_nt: TGTGCCAGCATACCCCGGGACAGGGGGATACACGAGCAGTACTTC
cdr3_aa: CASIPRDRGIHEQYF

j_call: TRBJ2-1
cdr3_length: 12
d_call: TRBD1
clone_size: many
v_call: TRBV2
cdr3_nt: TGTGCCCGCTCCGACAGGGTCAATGAGCAGTTCTTC
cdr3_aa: CARSDRVNEQFF

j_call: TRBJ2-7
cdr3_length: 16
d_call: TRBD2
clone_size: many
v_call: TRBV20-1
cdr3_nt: TGCAGTGCTAGTACGGACAGGGGACTAGCGGCCTACGAGCAGTACTTC
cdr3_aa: CSASTDRGLAAYEQYF

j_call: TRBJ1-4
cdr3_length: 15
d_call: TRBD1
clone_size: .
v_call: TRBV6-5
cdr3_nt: TGTGCCAGCAGGCCGGGGACAGGGGGCAAAGAAAAACTGTTTTTT
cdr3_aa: CASRPGTGGKEKLFF

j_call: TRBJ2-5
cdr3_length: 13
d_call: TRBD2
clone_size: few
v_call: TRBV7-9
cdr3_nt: TGTGCCAGCAATCCTAGCGGCGGGAGGTCCCAGTACTTC
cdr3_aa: CASNPSGGRSQYF

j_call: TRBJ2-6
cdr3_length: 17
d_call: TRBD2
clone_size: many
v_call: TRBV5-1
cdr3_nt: TGCGCCAGCAGCTTAACTAGCGAACCCTCTGGGGCCAACGTCCTGACTTTC
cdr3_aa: CASSLTSEPSGANVLTF

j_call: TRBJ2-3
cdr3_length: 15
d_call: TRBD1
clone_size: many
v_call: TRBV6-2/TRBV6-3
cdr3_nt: TGTGCCAGCAGAACCCCCAGGGGGCTCACAGATACGCAGTATTTT
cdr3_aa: CASRTPRGLTDTQYF

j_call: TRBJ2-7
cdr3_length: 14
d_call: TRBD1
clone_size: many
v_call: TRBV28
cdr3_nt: TGTGCCAGCAGTTACGGGACAGGAAACTACGAGCAGTACTTC
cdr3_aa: CASSYGTGNYEQYF